What follows are 20 T cell receptor beta chains derived from one specimen sequenced in a study of T cell responses to AZD1222 COVID-19 vaccine. Only in-frame clones appear in the TCRdb table, and some are missing; sequencing was by immunoSEQ multiplex PCR. The sample has 120,000 or so clones; around 88% are singletons. The source material was peripheral blood, sampled on day 0 of AZD1222 vaccination. The origin of the receptors is an adult in good health.

The V and J genes are TRBV3-1 (or the pseudogene TRBV3-2) and TRBJ2-5; TRBD2 matches at 7 bases. Trimming at V came to 4 bases and at J to 5 bases, leaving 19 bases not matched to a gene. Germline V gene lookup returns CDR1 LGHDT and CDR2 YNNKEL (reference sequence). The CDR3 has 18 amino acids. The CDR3 nucleotides are TGTGCCAGCAGCCGCACCTATGGGGGGGGTAGTAGGAAGGAGACCCAGTACTTC. It encodes CASSRTYGGGSRKETQYF.

The rearrangement joins TRBV6-5 to TRBJ1-1, with TRBD1 identical over 8 bases. J lost 5 bases, V lost 1 base, and 3 bases had no gene match. The germline V gene has CDR1 MNHEY and CDR2 SVGAGI. The CDR3 loop spans 14 amino acids. The CDR3 nucleotides are TGTGCCAGCAGTTACTTAACAGGGGGAACTGAAGCTTTCTTT. Protein: CASSYLTGGTEAFF.

CDR3: CSASSGLAVETQYF. CDR3 in DNA: TGCAGTGCTAGTTCTGGACTAGCGGTAGAGACCCAGTACTTC. V is TRBV20-1 and J is TRBJ2-5; 10 bases agree with TRBD2. The CDR3 totals 14 residues. Germline trimming cut 3 bases from V and 4 bases from J; bases unmatched to any gene: 5. CDR1 is DFQATT and CDR2 is SNEGSKA in the germline V gene (reference sequence).

This chain links TRBV28 with TRBJ1-2, with D tentatively TRBD1 (5 bases). The CDR3 consists of 12 residues. The V and J ends lost 3 bases and 5 bases respectively, with 7 bases between them. The germline V gene encodes CDR1 MDHEN and CDR2 SYDVKM. DNA of the CDR3: TGTGCCAGCAGTTTGGAGGGGTATGGCTACACCTTC. It is translated as CASSLEGYGYTF.

This clone was seen a single time. This sequence joins TRBV7-8 and TRBJ1-3, with unresolved D. Germline V CDR1 and CDR2: SGHVS, FQNEAQ. V lost 3 bases to trimming and J lost 0 bases, with 9 bases between them. This CDR3 is 15 amino acids long. The CDR3 reads CASSFFEASGNTIYF. Written as DNA, the CDR3 is TGTGCCAGCAGCTTTTTTGAGGCCTCTGGAAACACCATATATTTT.

This clone has a handful of counts. V and J are TRBV18 and TRBJ2-1; D may be TRBD2 (6 bases). The CDR3 spans 13 residues. Germline V CDR1 and CDR2: KGHSH, LQKENI. V lost 6 bases, J lost 10 bases, and 16 bases lay in between. CDR3 amino acids: CASSHGGAEEQFF. The DNA of the CDR3 is TGTGCCAGCTCGCATGGAGGGGCTGAAGAGCAGTTCTTC.

The rearrangement uses TRBV14 and TRBJ1-3; 8 bases are shared with TRBD1. V shed 3 bases, J shed 10 bases, and the junction held 2 bases outside the gene matches. Germline CDR1 reads SGHDN; CDR2 reads FVKESK. The CDR3 consists of 12 residues. The chain's CDR3 is CASSQDRVTIYF. CDR3 bases: TGTGCCAGCAGCCAGGACAGGGTTACCATATATTTT.

The genes are TRBV28 and TRBJ2-7; TRBD1 matches 11 bases. CDR1 is MDHEN and CDR2 is SYDVKM in the germline V gene. Trimming at V came to 2 bases and at J to 3 bases, leaving 6 bases not matched to a gene. The CDR3 runs to 16 residues. CDR3 bases: TGTGCCAGCAGTTTAAGTGGGACAGGGGGTAACTACGAGCAGTACTTC. Its protein product is CASSLSGTGGNYEQYF.

This clone has just a few counts. The chain employs TRBV19 and TRBJ1-5; D is ambiguous. The CDR3 extends over 13 amino acids. CDR1 and CDR2 from the germline V gene are LNHDA and SQIVND (reference sequence). Trimming shortened V by 5 bases and J by 7 bases, and 12 bases separated the two germline ends. The chain's CDR3 is CASSQAVRQPQHF. As DNA, the CDR3 is TGTGCCAGTAGTCAGGCCGTTAGGCAGCCCCAGCATTTT.

V and J are TRBV29-1 and TRBJ2-7; D is unresolved. The V gene's germline CDR1 is SQVTM and CDR2 ANQGSEA. Trimming cost V 4 bases and J 6 bases, with 10 bases left between them. CDR3 length: 11 amino acids. The CDR3 DNA reads as TGCAGCGTTGGGTCTGGGCTCGAGCAGTACTTC. Translating it yields CSVGSGLEQYF.

The CDR3 bases are TGCGCCAGCAGCGTCACCCCCGGGACAGGGGGCACTGAAGCTTTCTTT. Protein sequence: CASSVTPGTGGTEAFF. The chain employs TRBV5-1 and TRBJ1-1, with 11 bases aligning to TRBD1. In germline, CDR1 is SGHRS, CDR2 YFSETQ. This CDR3 has 16 residues. Trimming took 4 bases from V and 4 from J; bases not matched to a gene: 9. Using reference TRBV5-1 and TRBJ1-1 for the parts outside the CDR3, the full variable domain is KAGVTQTPRYLIKTRGQQVTLSCSPISGHRSVSWYQQTPGQGLQFLFEYFSETQRNKGNFPGRFSGRQFSNSRSEMNVSTLELGDSALYLCASSVTPGTGGTEAFFGQGTRLTVV.

In its sample, this clone was seen once. V is TRBV4-3 and J is TRBJ2-7; TRBD2 aligns across 11 bases. CDR1 is LGHNA and CDR2 is YSLEER in the germline V gene. The CDR3 totals 16 residues. With 0 bases clipped from V and 3 bases from J, the junction kept 4 bases outside the gene matches. CDR3 region: CASSQESTSGVYEQYF. In DNA form, the CDR3 reads TGCGCCAGCAGCCAAGAATCGACTAGCGGGGTCTACGAGCAGTACTTC.

This rearrangement joins TRBV4-3 to TRBJ2-2; the match to TRBD2 covers 12 bases. Trimming at V came to 0 bases and at J to 0 bases, leaving 8 bases not matched to a gene. CDR1 LGHNA and CDR2 YSLEER come from the germline V gene. The CDR3 spans 20 residues. The CDR3 DNA sequence: TGCGCCAGCAGCCAAGAACTAGCGGGGGGACCGTTCGCGAACACCGGGGAGCTGTTTTTT. Encoded protein: CASSQELAGGPFANTGELFF.

This clone was counted between two and nine times. The rearrangement uses TRBV2 and TRBJ2-1; the D call may be TRBD1 or TRBD2 (5 bases each). Germline loops: CDR1 SNHLY, CDR2 FYNNEI. The CDR3 loop spans 13 amino acids. V lost 7 bases, J lost 4 bases, and 11 bases lay in between. CDR3 loop: CASISGRYNEQFF. As DNA, the CDR3 is TGTGCCAGCATTTCGGGACGATACAATGAGCAGTTCTTC.

This sequence joins TRBV5-1 and TRBJ2-5, with D possibly matching TRBD1 (5 bases). Deletions cut 6 bases from V and 3 bases from J, with 9 bases between. CDR1 and CDR2 (germline): SGHRS, YFSETQ. The CDR3 length is 12 residues. CDR3 coding DNA: TGCGCCAGCAAAGCGACAGAAGAGACCCAGTACTTC. This translates into CASKATEETQYF.

The table lists this clone with a few counts. The chain is built from TRBV27 and TRBJ1-2; a possible D gene is TRBD1 (5 bases). Germline V CDR1 and CDR2: MNHEY, SMNVEV (reference sequence). The V and J ends lost 2 bases and 7 bases respectively, with 14 bases between them. This CDR3 is 14 amino acids long. The CDR3 is CASSLMEGIGGYTF. The DNA of the CDR3 is TGTGCCAGCAGTTTAATGGAGGGGATAGGTGGCTACACCTTC.

The V call is TRBV6-5, the J call TRBJ1-1; D remains unclear. Germline V gives CDR1 MNHEY, CDR2 SVGAGI. The CDR3 sequence is 13 residues long. Deletions cut 2 bases from V and 1 base from J, with 5 bases between. DNA for the CDR3: TGTGCCAGCAGTTACGACGGGAACACTGAAGCTTTCTTT. Translation gives CASSYDGNTEAFF.

This clone has just a few counts. The chain recombines TRBV6-5 with TRBJ1-1, with D possibly matching TRBD1 (6 bases). Germline CDR1 reads MNHEY; CDR2 reads SVGAGI. Trimming removed 0 bases at V and 4 bases at J, with 12 bases between. The CDR3 spans 15 residues. The CDR3 region is CASSYSGGGVTEAFF. In DNA, the CDR3 is TGTGCCAGCAGTTACTCGGGAGGGGGGGTCACTGAAGCTTTCTTT.

This chain links TRBV27 with TRBJ1-4; D might be TRBD1 (5 bases). Germline V gene lookup returns CDR1 MNHEY and CDR2 SMNVEV (reference sequence). The CDR3 consists of 15 residues. The V end lost 0 bases, the J end lost 8 bases, and 13 bases lay between the germline ends. CDR3 in amino acids: CASSLSGTLGEKLFF. In nucleotides, the CDR3 is TGTGCCAGCAGTTTATCGGGGACCCTGGGGGAAAAACTGTTTTTT.

The chain links TRBV13 to TRBJ1-6, with D perhaps TRBD1 (6 bases). The CDR3 extends over 14 amino acids. Trimming left V 0 bases short and J 9 bases short, with 9 bases between. CDR1 is PRHDT, CDR2 FYEKMQ, per germline (reference sequence). The CDR3, as DNA: TGTGCCAGCAGCTTAGGGGACAGCGGTTCACCCCTCCACTTT. Encoded protein: CASSLGDSGSPLHF.